Listed below are T cell receptor beta chains from one sample, sequenced in a study of T cell repertoires in cytomegalovirus infection. What these receptors recognize is not known. TCRdb reprocessed the reads with MiXCR, giving one entry per CDR3 protein. Of over 250,000 distinct CDR3 sequences listed, 22% were seen once; the top ten hold around 20%. The source material was cultured PBMCs, sampled from culture after CMV antigen stimulation. These receptors were obtained from a human donor in good health (CMV status not recorded). Some clones in this sample may be carry-over from other donors' samples. Both conserved end residues are part of each CDR3. Each record gives: V gene, CDR3 length, J gene, clone size, D gene, CDR3 protein, CDR3 DNA. A D gene is named only where the DNA matches it firmly. Expanded clones are given a class, and other clones once, few, many or no size at all.

V gene: TRBV25-1; CDR3 length: 17; J gene: TRBJ2-2; clone size: many; D gene: .; CDR3 protein: CASSEFRKGPNTGELFF; CDR3 DNA: TGTGCCAGCAGTGAATTCCGGAAGGGCCCTAACACCGGGGAGCTGTTTTTT
V gene: TRBV24-1; CDR3 length: 11; J gene: TRBJ2-1; clone size: .; D gene: .; CDR3 protein: CATSAGHEQFF; CDR3 DNA: TGTGCCACCAGTGCGGGACATGAGCAGTTCTTC
V gene: TRBV5-6; CDR3 length: 15; J gene: TRBJ1-5; clone size: .; D gene: TRBD1; CDR3 protein: CASSSDRGRRQPQHF; CDR3 DNA: TGTGCCAGCAGCTCGGACAGGGGGCGACGCCAGCCCCAGCATTTT
V gene: TRBV12-3/TRBV12-4; CDR3 length: 14; J gene: TRBJ1-5; clone size: few; D gene: .; CDR3 protein: CASTKATEHQPQHF; CDR3 DNA: TGTGCCAGCACCAAAGCGACAGAGCATCAGCCCCAGCATTTT
V gene: TRBV2; CDR3 length: 14; J gene: TRBJ2-6; clone size: .; D gene: .; CDR3 protein: CASSKNSGANVLTF; CDR3 DNA: TGTGCCAGCAGCAAGAACTCTGGGGCCAACGTCCTGACTTTC
V gene: TRBV6-2/TRBV6-3; CDR3 length: 15; J gene: TRBJ2-5; clone size: .; D gene: TRBD1; CDR3 protein: CASRDRDRGKETQYF; CDR3 DNA: TGTGCCAGCAGAGACCGGGACAGGGGGAAAGAGACCCAGTACTTC
V gene: TRBV27; CDR3 length: 15; J gene: TRBJ1-2; clone size: few; D gene: TRBD1; CDR3 protein: CASSFSLTGSAGYTF; CDR3 DNA: TGTGCCAGCAGTTTTTCTCTGACAGGGTCGGCTGGCTACACCTTC
V gene: TRBV7-2; CDR3 length: 15; J gene: TRBJ1-2; clone size: many; D gene: TRBD1; CDR3 protein: CASSTYIQGTNGYTF; CDR3 DNA: TGTGCCAGCAGCACCTATATACAGGGGACCAATGGCTACACCTTC
V gene: TRBV20-1; CDR3 length: 13; J gene: TRBJ2-4; clone size: few; D gene: .; CDR3 protein: CSARGSAKNIQYF; CDR3 DNA: TGCAGTGCTAGAGGTTCAGCCAAAAACATTCAGTACTTC
V gene: TRBV20-1; CDR3 length: 13; J gene: TRBJ1-4; clone size: once; D gene: .; CDR3 protein: CSARLQGHEKLFF; CDR3 DNA: TGCAGTGCTAGACTGCAGGGTCACGAAAAACTGTTTTTT
V gene: TRBV7-2; CDR3 length: 16; J gene: TRBJ1-3; clone size: many; D gene: .; CDR3 protein: CASSLVWTASGNTIYF; CDR3 DNA: TGTGCCAGCAGCTTAGTCTGGACGGCCTCTGGAAACACCATATATTTT
V gene: TRBV29-1; CDR3 length: 14; J gene: TRBJ2-5; clone size: .; D gene: .; CDR3 protein: CSVQLVDSQETQYF; CDR3 DNA: TGCAGCGTTCAACTGGTAGACAGCCAAGAGACCCAGTACTTC
V gene: TRBV24-1; CDR3 length: 15; J gene: TRBJ2-1; clone size: .; D gene: .; CDR3 protein: CATSDLMDIDNEQFF; CDR3 DNA: TGTGCCACCAGTGATTTGATGGACATAGACAATGAGCAGTTCTTC
V gene: TRBV7-8; CDR3 length: 15; J gene: TRBJ1-5; clone size: medium-sized; D gene: TRBD1; CDR3 protein: CASSALQGPSQPQHF; CDR3 DNA: TGTGCCAGCAGCGCCTTACAGGGGCCGAGTCAGCCCCAGCATTTT
V gene: TRBV10-3; CDR3 length: 14; J gene: TRBJ1-5; clone size: few; D gene: .; CDR3 protein: CAISSRDSNQPQHF; CDR3 DNA: TGTGCCATCAGTAGTCGGGACAGCAATCAGCCCCAGCATTTT
V gene: TRBV7-9; CDR3 length: 16; J gene: TRBJ1-5; clone size: .; D gene: TRBD1; CDR3 protein: CASSSSGQGAGQPQHF; CDR3 DNA: TGTGCCAGCAGTTCCTCGGGACAGGGGGCAGGTCAGCCCCAGCATTTT
V gene: TRBV6-2/TRBV6-3; CDR3 length: 14; J gene: TRBJ1-2; clone size: few; D gene: TRBD1; CDR3 protein: CASSYSDRGIGYTF; CDR3 DNA: TGTGCCAGCAGTTACTCAGACAGGGGAATTGGCTACACCTTC